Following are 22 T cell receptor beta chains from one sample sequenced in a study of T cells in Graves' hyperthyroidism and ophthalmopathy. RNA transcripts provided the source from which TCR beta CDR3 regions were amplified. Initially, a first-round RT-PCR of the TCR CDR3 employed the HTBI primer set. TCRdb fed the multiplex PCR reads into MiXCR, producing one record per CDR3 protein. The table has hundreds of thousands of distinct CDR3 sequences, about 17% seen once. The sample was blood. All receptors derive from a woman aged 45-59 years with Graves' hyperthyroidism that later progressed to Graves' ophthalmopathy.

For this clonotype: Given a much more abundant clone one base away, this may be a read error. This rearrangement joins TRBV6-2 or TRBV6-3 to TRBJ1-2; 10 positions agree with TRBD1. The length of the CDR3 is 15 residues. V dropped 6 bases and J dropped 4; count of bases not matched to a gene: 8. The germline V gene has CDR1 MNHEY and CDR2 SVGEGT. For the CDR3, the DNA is TGTGCCAGCAGGGACAGGGGGACGTTTAGCTATGGCTACACCTTC. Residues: CASRDRGTFSYGYTF.

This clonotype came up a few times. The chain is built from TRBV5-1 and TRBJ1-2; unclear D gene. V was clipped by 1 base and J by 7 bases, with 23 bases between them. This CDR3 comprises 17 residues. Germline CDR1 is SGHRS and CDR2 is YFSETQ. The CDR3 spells CASSLRAGTMESFGYTF. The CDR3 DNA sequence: TGCGCCAGCAGCTTGCGGGCGGGCACTATGGAAAGTTTTGGCTACACCTTC. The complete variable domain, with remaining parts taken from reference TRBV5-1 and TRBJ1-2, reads KAGVTQTPRYLIKTRGQQVTLSCSPISGHRSVSWYQQTPGQGLQFLFEYFSETQRNKGNFPGRFSGRQFSNSRSEMNVSTLELGDSALYLCASSLRAGTMESFGYTFGSGTRLTVV.

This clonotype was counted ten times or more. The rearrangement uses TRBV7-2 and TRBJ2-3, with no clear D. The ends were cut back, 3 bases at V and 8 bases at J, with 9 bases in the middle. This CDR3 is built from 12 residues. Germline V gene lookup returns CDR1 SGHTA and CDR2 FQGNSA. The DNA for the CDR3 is TGTGCCAGCAGCTTGAACGCGCCTACGCAGTATTTT. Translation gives CASSLNAPTQYF.

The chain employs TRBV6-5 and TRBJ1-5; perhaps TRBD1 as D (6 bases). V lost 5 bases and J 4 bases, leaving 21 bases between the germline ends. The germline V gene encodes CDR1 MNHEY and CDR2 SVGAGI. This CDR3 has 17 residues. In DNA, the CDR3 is TGTGCCAGCAGTCGTGGGAACAGGGCAGCGACGAATCAGCCCCAGCATTTT. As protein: CASSRGNRAATNQPQHF.

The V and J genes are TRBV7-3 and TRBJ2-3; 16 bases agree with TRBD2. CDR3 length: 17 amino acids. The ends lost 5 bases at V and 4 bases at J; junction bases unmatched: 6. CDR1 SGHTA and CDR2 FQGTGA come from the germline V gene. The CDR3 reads CASSPRGLAGGADTQYF. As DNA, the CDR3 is TGTGCCAGCAGCCCACGGGGACTAGCGGGGGGGGCAGATACGCAGTATTTT.

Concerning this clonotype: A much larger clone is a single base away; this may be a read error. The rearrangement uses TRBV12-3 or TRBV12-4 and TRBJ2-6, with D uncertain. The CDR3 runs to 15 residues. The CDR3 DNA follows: TGTGCCAGCAGCCTACGGGTCTCTGGGTCCAACGTCCTGACTTTC. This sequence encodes CASSLRVSGSNVLTF.

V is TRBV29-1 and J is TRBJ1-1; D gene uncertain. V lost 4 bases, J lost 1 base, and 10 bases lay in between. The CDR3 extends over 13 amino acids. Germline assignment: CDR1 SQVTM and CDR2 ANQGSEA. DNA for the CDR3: TGCAGCGTTGTTGTCCCGCCGAACACTGAAGCTTTCTTT. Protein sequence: CSVVVPPNTEAFF.

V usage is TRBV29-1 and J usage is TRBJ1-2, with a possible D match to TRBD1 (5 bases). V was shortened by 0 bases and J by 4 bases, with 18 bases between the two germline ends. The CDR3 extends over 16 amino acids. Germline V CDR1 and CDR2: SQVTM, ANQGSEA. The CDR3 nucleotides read TGCAGCGTTGAAGATCTCGAGGGACCTGTTGGCTATGGCTACACCTTC. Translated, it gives CSVEDLEGPVGYGYTF. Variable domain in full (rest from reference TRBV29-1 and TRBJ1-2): SAVISQKPSRDICQRGTSLTIQCQVDSQVTMMFWYRQQPGQSLTLIATANQGSEATYESGFVIDKFPISRPNLTFSTLTVSNMSPEDSSIYLCSVEDLEGPVGYGYTFGSGTRLTVV.

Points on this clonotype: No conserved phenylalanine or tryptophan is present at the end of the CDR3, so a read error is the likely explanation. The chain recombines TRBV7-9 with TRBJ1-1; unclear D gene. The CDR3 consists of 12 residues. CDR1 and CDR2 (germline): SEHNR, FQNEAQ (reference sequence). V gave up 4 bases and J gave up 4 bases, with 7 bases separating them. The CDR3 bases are TGTGCCAGCAGCTCTAGCCTCACTGAAGCTTTCTCT. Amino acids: CASSSSLTEAFS.

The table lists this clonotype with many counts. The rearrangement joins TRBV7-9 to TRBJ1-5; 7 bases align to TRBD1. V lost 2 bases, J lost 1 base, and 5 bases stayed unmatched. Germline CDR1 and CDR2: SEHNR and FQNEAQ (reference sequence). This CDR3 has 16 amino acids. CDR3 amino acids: CASSLPRQGSNQPQHF. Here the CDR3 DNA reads TGTGCCAGCAGCTTACCTCGACAGGGAAGCAATCAGCCCCAGCATTTT.

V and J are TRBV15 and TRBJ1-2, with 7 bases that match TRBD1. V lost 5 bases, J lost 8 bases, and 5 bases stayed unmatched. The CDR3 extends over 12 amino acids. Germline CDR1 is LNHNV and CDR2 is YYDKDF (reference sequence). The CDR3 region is CATSEDRRGYTF. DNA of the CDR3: TGTGCCACCAGCGAGGACAGGCGCGGCTACACCTTC.

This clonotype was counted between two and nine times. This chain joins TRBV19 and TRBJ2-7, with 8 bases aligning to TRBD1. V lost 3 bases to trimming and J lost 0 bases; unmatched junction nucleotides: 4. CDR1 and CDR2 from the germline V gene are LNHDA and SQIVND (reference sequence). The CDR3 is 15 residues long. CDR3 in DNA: TGTGCCAGTAGTATCGGACAGGGTCTCTCCTACGAGCAGTACTTC. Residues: CASSIGQGLSYEQYF. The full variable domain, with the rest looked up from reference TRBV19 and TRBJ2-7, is DGGITQSPKYLFRKEGQNVTLSCEQNLNHDAMYWYRQDPGQGLRLIYYSQIVNDFQKGDIAEGYSVSREKKESFPLTVTSAQKNPTAFYLCASSIGQGLSYEQYFGPGTRLTVT.

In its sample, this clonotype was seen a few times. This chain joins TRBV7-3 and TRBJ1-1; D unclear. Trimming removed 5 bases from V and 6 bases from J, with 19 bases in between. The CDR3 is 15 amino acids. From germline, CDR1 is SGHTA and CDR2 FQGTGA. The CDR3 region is CASSLSPRSSSEAFF. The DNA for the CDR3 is TGTGCCAGCAGCCTAAGCCCGAGGAGCAGCTCTGAAGCTTTCTTT.

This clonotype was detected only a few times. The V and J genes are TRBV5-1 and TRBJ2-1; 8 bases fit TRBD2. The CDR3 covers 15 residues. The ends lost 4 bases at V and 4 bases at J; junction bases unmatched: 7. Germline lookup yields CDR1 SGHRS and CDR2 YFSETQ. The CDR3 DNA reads TGCGCCAGCAGCATCGGGGGGGCCGATTACAATGAGCAGTTCTTC. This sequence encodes CASSIGGADYNEQFF.

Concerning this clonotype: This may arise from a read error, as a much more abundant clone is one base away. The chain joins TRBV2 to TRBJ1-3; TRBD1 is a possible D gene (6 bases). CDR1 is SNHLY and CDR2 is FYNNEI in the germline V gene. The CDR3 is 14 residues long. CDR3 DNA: TGTGCCAGCAGTGCGACAGGCTCTGGAGACACCATATATTTT. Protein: CASSATGSGDTIYF.

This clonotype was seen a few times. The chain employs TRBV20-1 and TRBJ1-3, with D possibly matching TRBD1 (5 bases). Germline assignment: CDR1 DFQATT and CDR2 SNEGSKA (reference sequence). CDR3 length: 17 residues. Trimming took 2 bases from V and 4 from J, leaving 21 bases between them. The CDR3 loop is CSARHPSVGAKGNTIYF. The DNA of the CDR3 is TGCAGTGCTAGACACCCCTCGGTCGGGGCGAAGGGAAACACCATATATTTT.

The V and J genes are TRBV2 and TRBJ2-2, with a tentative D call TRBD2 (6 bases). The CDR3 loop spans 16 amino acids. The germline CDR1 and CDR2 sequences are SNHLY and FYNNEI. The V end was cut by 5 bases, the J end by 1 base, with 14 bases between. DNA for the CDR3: TGTGCCAGCAGTCTCGGGGGACTTGGGAACACCGGGGAGCTGTTTTTT. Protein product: CASSLGGLGNTGELFF.

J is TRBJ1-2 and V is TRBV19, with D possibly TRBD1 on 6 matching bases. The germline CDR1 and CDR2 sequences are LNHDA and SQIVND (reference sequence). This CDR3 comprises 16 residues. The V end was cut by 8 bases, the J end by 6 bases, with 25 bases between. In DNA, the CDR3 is TGTGCCAGTGGTAACCGGGGGGCTAGTGCTTTGGATGGCTACACCTTC. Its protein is CASGNRGASALDGYTF.

Written as DNA, the CDR3 is TGTGCCAGTAGTAACGGGGACAGGGTGGGTAATGAGCAGTTCTTC. Its protein product is CASSNGDRVGNEQFF. This chain uses TRBV19 with TRBJ2-1; the match to TRBD1 covers 9 bases. There are 15 residues in the CDR3. The junction had 8 bases not matched to a gene; V was cut back by 4 bases and J by 7 bases. Germline V gene data show CDR1 as LNHDA and CDR2 as SQIVND (reference sequence).

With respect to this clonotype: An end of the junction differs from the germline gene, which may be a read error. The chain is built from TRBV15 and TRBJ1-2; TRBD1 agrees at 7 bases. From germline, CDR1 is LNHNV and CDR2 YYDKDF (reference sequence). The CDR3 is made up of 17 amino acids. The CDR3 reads CVTSRDLDRVNNYGYTF. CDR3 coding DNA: TGTGTCACCAGCAGAGACCTAGACAGGGTGAATAACTATGGCTACACCTTC.

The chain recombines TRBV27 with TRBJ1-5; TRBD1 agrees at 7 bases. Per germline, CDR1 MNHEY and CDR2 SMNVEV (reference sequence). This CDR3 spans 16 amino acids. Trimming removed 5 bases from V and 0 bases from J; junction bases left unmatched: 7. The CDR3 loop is CASSTSQGDSNQPQHF. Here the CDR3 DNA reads TGTGCCAGCAGTACCAGTCAGGGGGATAGCAATCAGCCCCAGCATTTT.

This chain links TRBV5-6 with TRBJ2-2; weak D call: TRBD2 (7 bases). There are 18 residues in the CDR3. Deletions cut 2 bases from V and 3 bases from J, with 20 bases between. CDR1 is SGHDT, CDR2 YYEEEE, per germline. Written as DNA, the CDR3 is TGTGCCAGCAGCTTAGAGGGTCGCGGGGGCCCCGACACCGGGGAGCTGTTTTTT. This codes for CASSLEGRGGPDTGELFF.